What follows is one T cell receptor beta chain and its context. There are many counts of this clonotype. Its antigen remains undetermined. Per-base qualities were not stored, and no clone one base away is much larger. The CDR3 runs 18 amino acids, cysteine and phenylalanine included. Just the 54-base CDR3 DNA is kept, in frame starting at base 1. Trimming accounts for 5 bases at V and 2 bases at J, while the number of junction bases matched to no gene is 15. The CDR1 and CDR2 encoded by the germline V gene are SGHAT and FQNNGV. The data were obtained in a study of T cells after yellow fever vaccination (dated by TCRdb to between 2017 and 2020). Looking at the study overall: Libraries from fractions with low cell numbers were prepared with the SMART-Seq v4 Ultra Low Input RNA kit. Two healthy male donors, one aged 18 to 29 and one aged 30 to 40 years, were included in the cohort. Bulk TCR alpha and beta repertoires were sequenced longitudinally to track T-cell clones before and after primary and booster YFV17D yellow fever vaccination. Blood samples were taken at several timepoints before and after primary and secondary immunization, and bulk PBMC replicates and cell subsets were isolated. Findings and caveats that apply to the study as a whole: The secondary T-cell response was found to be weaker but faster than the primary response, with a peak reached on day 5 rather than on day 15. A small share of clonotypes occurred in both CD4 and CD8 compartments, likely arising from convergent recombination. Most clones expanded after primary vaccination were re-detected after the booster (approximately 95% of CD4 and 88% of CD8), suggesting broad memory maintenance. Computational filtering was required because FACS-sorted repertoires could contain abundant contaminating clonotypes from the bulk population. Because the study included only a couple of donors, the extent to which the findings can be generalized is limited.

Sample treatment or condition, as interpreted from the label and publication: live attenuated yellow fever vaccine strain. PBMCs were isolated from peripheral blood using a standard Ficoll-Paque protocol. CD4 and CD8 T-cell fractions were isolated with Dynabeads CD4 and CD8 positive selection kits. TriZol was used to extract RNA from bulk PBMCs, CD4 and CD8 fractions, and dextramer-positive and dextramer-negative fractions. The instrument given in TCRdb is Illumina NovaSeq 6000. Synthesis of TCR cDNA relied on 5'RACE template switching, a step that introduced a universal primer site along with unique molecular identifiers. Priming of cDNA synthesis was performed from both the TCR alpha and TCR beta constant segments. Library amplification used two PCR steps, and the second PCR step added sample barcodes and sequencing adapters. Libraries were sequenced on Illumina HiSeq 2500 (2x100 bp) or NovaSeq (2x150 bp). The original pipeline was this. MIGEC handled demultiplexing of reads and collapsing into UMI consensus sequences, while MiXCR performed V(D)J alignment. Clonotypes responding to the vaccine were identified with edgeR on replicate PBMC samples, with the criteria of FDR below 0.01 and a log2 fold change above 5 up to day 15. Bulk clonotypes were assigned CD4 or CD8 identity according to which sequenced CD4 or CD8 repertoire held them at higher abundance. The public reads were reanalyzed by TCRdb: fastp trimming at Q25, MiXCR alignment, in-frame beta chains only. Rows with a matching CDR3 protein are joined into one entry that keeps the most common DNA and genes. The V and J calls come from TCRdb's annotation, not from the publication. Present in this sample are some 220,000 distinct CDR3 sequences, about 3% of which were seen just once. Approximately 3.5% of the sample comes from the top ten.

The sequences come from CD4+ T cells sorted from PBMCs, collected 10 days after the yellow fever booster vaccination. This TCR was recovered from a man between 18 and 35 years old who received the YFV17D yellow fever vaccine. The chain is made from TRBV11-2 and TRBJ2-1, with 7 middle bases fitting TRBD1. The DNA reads TGTGCCAGCAGCCCGAGGGACAGCACCGTGACAACCTACAATGAGCAGTTCTTC. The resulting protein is CASSPRDSTVTTYNEQFF.